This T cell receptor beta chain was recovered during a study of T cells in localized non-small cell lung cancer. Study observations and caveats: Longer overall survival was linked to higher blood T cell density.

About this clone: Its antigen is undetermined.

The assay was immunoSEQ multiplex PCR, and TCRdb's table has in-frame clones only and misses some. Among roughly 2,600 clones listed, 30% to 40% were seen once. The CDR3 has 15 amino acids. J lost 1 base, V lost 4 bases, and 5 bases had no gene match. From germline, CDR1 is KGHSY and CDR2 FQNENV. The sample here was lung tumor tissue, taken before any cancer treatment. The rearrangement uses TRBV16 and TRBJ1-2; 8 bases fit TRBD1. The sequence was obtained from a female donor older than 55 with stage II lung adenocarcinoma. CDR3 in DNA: TGTGCCAGCAGCCCACAGGGGGGTGATAACTATGGCTACACCTTC. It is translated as CASSPQGGDNYGYTF.